This T cell receptor (beta chain) was found in a study of T cells in localized non-small cell lung cancer. Assay used: immunoSEQ multiplex PCR; TCRdb lists only in-frame clones, some missing. The table records tens of thousands of clones, around 84% of them present only once. This clone is a singleton in its sample. Its antigen is still unknown. Study outcomes and limitations: Longer overall survival was linked to higher blood T cell density. Uninvolved adjacent lung showed higher T cell clonality than tumor.

CDR3 length: 13 residues. Per the germline V gene, CDR1 is SGDLS and CDR2 is YYNGEE. Losses at the gene ends were 8 bases for V and 6 bases for J; bases not matched to a gene: 7. The clonotype was recovered from a man between 18 and 49 years old with stage I lung adenocarcinoma. This chain joins TRBV9 and TRBJ2-7; 11 bases agree with TRBD1. The sample was peripheral blood, taken before any cancer treatment. The CDR3 loop reads CASERGTGGEQYF. The CDR3 region has the DNA TGTGCCAGTGAGAGGGGGACAGGGGGCGAGCAGTACTTC.